The 13 T cell receptor beta chains given below trace back to one sample, sequenced in a study of blood T cell repertoires in COVID-19. Sequencing used immunoSEQ multiplex PCR; TCRdb keeps in-frame clones, though not all of them. The sample shows 400,000 to 500,000 clones, more than 75% of them seen only once. The material sequenced was PBMCs or T cells enriched from blood (not recorded which). The receptors were gathered from a woman in her forties who had recovered from COVID-19.

The chain combines TRBV5-1 with TRBJ1-2; a possible D gene is TRBD1 (6 bases). V was pared by 2 bases and J by 3 bases, with 20 bases between. Per germline, CDR1 SGHRS and CDR2 YFSETQ. CDR3 length: 17 residues. The CDR3 loop is CASSFRTVGTRDYGYTF. The CDR3 nucleotides are TGCGCCAGCAGCTTTAGGACAGTGGGTACTAGAGACTATGGCTACACCTTC. The full variable domain, in which reference TRBV5-1 and TRBJ1-2 provide the parts outside the CDR3, is KAGVTQTPRYLIKTRGQQVTLSCSPISGHRSVSWYQQTPGQGLQFLFEYFSETQRNKGNFPGRFSGRQFSNSRSEMNVSTLELGDSALYLCASSFRTVGTRDYGYTFGSGTRLTVV.

This clone was counted once. The gene calls are TRBV14 and TRBJ2-5; tentatively, D is TRBD2 (6 bases). CDR1 and CDR2 from the germline V gene are SGHDN and FVKESK. V was cut by 3 bases and J by 0 bases, with 11 bases left in between. The CDR3 runs 15 residues. CDR3 DNA: TGTGCCAGCAGCCAGGGACTTTATTACCAAGAGACCCAGTACTTC. Protein: CASSQGLYYQETQYF.

CDR3 DNA: TGCGCCAGCAGCTTCCAGGGGGGAAGGGAAGAGACCCAGTACTTC. It encodes CASSFQGGREETQYF. The V call is TRBV5-1, the J call TRBJ2-5; the D gene is possibly TRBD1 (7 bases). With 2 bases removed from V and 3 bases from J, the gap between germline ends came to 14 bases. This CDR3 is 15 amino acids long. The germline gives CDR1 SGHRS, CDR2 YFSETQ. The entire variable domain, with the rest obtained from reference TRBV5-1 and TRBJ2-5, is as follows: KAGVTQTPRYLIKTRGQQVTLSCSPISGHRSVSWYQQTPGQGLQFLFEYFSETQRNKGNFPGRFSGRQFSNSRSEMNVSTLELGDSALYLCASSFQGGREETQYFGPGTRLLVL.

The chain links TRBV4-2 to TRBJ2-5, with D perhaps TRBD1 (6 bases). The CDR3 extends over 17 amino acids. CDR1 is LGHNA and CDR2 is YNFKEQ in the germline V gene. V gave up 4 bases and J gave up 4 bases, with 22 bases separating them. CDR3: CASSRHSRGSKLETQYF. The CDR3 DNA reads as TGTGCCAGCAGCCGACACTCGAGGGGGTCAAAATTAGAGACCCAGTACTTC.

V is TRBV10-1 and J is TRBJ1-1, with unresolved D. CDR3 length equals 14 residues. Trimming cost V 0 bases and J 1 base, with 6 bases left between them. Germline loops: CDR1 WNHNN, CDR2 SYGVQD (reference sequence). CDR3 sequence: CASSESTRNTEAFF. Written as DNA, the CDR3 is TGCGCCAGCAGTGAGTCGACTCGGAACACTGAAGCTTTCTTT.

This chain links TRBV6-5 with TRBJ2-7; D perhaps matches TRBD2 (6 bases). The CDR3 loop spans 13 amino acids. Germline CDR1 and CDR2: MNHEY and SVGAGI. Trimming pared 7 bases from V and 2 bases from J, leaving 12 bases between. The CDR3 DNA is TGTGCCAGCACCGGACTATCGACCTACGAGCAGTACTTC. It yields the protein CASTGLSTYEQYF.

The genes are TRBV7-2 and TRBJ1-5, with D perhaps matching TRBD1 (6 bases). This CDR3 region has 14 residues. V gave up 3 bases and J gave up 1 base, with 7 bases separating them. Per germline, CDR1 SGHTA and CDR2 FQGNSA. CDR3 DNA sequence: TGTGCCAGCAGCTTCGACAGGAGCAATCAGCCCCAGCATTTT. As protein: CASSFDRSNQPQHF.

This chain joins TRBV30 and TRBJ1-4; 7 positions match TRBD1. This CDR3 has 14 amino acids. Germline CDR1 reads GTSNPN; CDR2 reads SVGIG (reference sequence). V gave up 4 bases and J gave up 5 bases; unmatched junction bases: 7. In DNA, the CDR3 is TGTGCCTGGAATATCTTAGGGGGCAATGAAAAACTGTTTTTT. Its protein is CAWNILGGNEKLFF.

V gene TRBV7-2 combines with J gene TRBJ2-3; TRBD1 is a possible D gene (6 bases). Trimming pared 1 base from V and 2 bases from J, leaving 16 bases between. This CDR3 contains 17 residues. From germline, CDR1 is SGHTA and CDR2 FQGNSA. CDR3 loop: CASSLVGVGGVTDTQYF. CDR3 sequence (DNA): TGTGCCAGCAGCTTAGTCGGTGTAGGGGGTGTCACAGATACGCAGTATTTT.

This clone was recorded once. This sequence joins TRBV19 and TRBJ2-7; 14 bases are shared with TRBD2. There are 14 residues in the CDR3. With 4 bases clipped from V and 6 bases from J, the junction kept 2 bases outside the gene matches. Looked up from germline, CDR1 is LNHDA and CDR2 is SQIVND (reference sequence). The DNA for the CDR3 is TGTGCCAGTAGTAAAGGACTAGCGGGAGGCGAGCAGTACTTC. Protein product: CASSKGLAGGEQYF.

This rearrangement joins TRBV18 to TRBJ1-6; D is perhaps TRBD1 (6 bases). V lost 3 bases and J lost 8, with 17 bases in between. The V gene's germline CDR1 is KGHSH and CDR2 LQKENI. CDR3 length: 16 residues. CDR3 protein: CASSPANGNRDSPLHF. CDR3 in DNA: TGTGCCAGCTCACCCGCCAACGGGAACAGGGATTCACCCCTCCACTTT. Drawing the rest from reference TRBV18 and TRBJ1-6, the complete variable domain is NAGVMQNPRHLVRRRGQEARLRCSPMKGHSHVYWYRQLPEEGLKFMVYLQKENIIDESGMPKERFSAEFPKEGPSILRIQQVVRGDSAAYFCASSPANGNRDSPLHFGNGTRLTVT.

This clone was counted between two and nine times. V is TRBV7-9 and J is TRBJ1-4; D is perhaps TRBD1 (6 bases). Germline V gene data show CDR1 as SEHNR and CDR2 as FQNEAQ (reference sequence). The CDR3 extends over 14 amino acids. Trimming removed 4 bases at V and 5 bases at J, with 11 bases between. The CDR3 DNA reads TGTGCCAGCAGCTCACAGGGAGTAAATGAAAAACTGTTTTTT. Protein: CASSSQGVNEKLFF.

V usage is TRBV5-8 and J usage is TRBJ2-5; D gene unclear. The length of the CDR3 is 16 residues. V dropped 0 bases and J dropped 2 bases, with 14 bases sitting between them. Germline CDR1 and CDR2: SGHTS and YDEGEE. The CDR3 sequence is CASSLGKQMFQETQYF. CDR3 bases: TGTGCCAGCAGCTTGGGAAAACAGATGTTTCAAGAGACCCAGTACTTC.